The clone carrying this T cell receptor (beta chain) was seen a few times. What it binds is not known. Preparation of the TCRbeta library involved a method that used unique molecular identifiers. TCRdb ran MiXCR on the PCR reads and lists one entry per CDR3 protein. Of about 250,000 distinct CDR3 sequences listed, 20% to 30% are singletons. The data are from a study of T-cell reconstitution after alpha-beta-depleted transplantation in children. Trimming cost V 4 bases and J 3 bases, with 9 bases left between them. From germline, CDR1 is DFQATT and CDR2 SNEGSKA (reference sequence). The CDR3 extends over 12 amino acids. General observations from the study: In patients about two months after transplant, alpha-beta T cells reportedly arose from several hundred expanded graft clones. In some patients, recipient T cells and intrathymic progenitors surviving conditioning explained high day-60 diversity.

J is TRBJ2-5 and V is TRBV20-1; D remains unclear. The sequences come from PBMCs, mostly from graft donor cells, collected 360 days after TCRalphabeta/CD19-depleted stem cell transplant. The sequence was collected from a female patient between 2 and 15 years old who had a stem cell transplant for congenital amegakaryocytic thrombocytopenia, so the T cells may come from the graft donor. The CDR3 sequence is CSATPAEETQYF. DNA for the CDR3: TGCAGTGCTACGCCGGCTGAAGAGACCCAGTACTTC.